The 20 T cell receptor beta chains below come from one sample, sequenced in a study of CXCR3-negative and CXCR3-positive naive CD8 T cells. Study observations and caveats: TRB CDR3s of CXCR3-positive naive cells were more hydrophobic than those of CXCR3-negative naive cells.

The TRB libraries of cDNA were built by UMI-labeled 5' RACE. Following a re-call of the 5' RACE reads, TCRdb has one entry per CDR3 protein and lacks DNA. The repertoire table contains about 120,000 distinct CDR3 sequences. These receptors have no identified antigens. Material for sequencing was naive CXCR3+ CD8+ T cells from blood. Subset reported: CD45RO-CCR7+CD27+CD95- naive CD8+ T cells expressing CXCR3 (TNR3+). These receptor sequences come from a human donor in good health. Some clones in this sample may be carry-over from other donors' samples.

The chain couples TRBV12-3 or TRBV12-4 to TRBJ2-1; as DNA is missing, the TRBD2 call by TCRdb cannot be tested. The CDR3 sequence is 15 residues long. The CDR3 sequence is CASSLDSLNSSEQFF.

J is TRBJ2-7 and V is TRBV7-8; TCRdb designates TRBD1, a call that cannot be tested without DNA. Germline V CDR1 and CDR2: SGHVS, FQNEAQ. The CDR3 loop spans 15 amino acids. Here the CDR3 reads CASSPRQGLLYEQYF.

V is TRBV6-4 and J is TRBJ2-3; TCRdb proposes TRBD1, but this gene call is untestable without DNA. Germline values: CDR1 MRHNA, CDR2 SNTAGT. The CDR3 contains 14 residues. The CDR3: CASSDSTEGNTQYF.

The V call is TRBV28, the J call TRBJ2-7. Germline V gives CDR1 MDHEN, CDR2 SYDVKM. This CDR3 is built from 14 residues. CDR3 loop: CASSFSQLKGEQYF.

The CDR3 spells CSVVWDRSPYEQYF. The V and J genes are TRBV29-1 and TRBJ2-7; no DNA is available, so the TRBD1 call from TCRdb remains unchecked. Germline assignment: CDR1 SQVTM and CDR2 ANQGSEA. CDR3 length: 14 residues.

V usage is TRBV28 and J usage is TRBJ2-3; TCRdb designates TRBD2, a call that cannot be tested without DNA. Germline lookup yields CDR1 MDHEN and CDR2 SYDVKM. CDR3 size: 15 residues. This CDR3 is CASSLTGLAGDTQYF.

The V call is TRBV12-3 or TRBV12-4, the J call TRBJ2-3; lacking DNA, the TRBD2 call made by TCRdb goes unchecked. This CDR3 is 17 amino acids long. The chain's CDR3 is CASRHRLGASITDTQYF.

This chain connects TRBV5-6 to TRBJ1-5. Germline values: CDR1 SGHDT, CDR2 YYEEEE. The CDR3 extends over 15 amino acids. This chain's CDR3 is CASSLQRNSNQPQHF. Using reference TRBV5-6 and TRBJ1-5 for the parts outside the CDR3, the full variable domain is DAGVTQSPTHLIKTRGQQVTLRCSPKSGHDTVSWYQQALGQGPQFIFQYYEEEERQRGNFPDRFSGHQFPNYSSELNVNALLLGDSALYLCASSLQRNSNQPQHFGDGTRLSIL.

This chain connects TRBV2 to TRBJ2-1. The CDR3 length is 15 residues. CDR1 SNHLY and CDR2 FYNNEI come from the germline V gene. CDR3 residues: CASRPDQSSYNEQFF.

CDR3 protein: CASSLTLAPGAYNEQFF. The chain recombines TRBV28 with TRBJ2-1; TCRdb selects TRBD2, and the lack of DNA leaves this call unchecked. The CDR3 has 17 residues. The germline gives CDR1 MDHEN, CDR2 SYDVKM. Filled out from reference TRBV28 and TRBJ2-1, the complete variable domain reads DVKVTQSSRYLVKRTGEKVFLECVQDMDHENMFWYRQDPGLGLRLIYFSYDVKMKEKGDIPEGYSVSREKKERFSLILESASTNQTSMYLCASSLTLAPGAYNEQFFGPGTRLTVL.

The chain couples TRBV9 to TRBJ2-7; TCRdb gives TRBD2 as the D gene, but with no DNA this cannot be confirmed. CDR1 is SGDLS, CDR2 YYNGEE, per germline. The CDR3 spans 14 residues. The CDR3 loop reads CASSVGAGGGEQYF.

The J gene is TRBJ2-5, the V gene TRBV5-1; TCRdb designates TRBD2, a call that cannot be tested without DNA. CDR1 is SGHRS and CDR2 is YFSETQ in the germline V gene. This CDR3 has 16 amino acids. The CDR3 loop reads CASSLLEGRGEETQYF. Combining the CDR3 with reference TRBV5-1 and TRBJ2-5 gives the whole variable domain KAGVTQTPRYLIKTRGQQVTLSCSPISGHRSVSWYQQTPGQGLQFLFEYFSETQRNKGNFPGRFSGRQFSNSRSEMNVSTLELGDSALYLCASSLLEGRGEETQYFGPGTRLLVL.

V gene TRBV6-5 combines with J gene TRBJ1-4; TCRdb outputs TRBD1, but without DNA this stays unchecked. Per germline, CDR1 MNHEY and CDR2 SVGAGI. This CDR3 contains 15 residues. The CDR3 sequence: CASSYSIDGAEKLFF.

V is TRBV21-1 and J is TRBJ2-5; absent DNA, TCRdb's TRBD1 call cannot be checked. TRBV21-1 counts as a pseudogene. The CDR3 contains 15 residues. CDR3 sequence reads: CASSFKQGAEETQYF.

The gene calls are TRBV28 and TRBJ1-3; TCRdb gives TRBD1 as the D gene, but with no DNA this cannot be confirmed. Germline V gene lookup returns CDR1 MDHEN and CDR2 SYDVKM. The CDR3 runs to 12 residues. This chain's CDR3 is CASSFKGFTIYF.

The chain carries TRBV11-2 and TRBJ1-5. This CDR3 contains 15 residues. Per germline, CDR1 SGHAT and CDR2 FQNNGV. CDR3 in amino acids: CASTLGEGGRQPQHF. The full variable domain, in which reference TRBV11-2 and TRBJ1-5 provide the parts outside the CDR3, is EAGVAQSPRYKIIEKRQSVAFWCNPISGHATLYWYQQILGQGPKLLIQFQNNGVVDDSQLPKDRFSAERLKGVDSTLKIQPAKLEDSAVYLCASTLGEGGRQPQHFGDGTRLSIL.

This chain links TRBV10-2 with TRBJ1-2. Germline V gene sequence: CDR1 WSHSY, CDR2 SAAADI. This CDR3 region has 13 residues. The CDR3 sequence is CASSDSRSYGYTF.

The CDR3: CSVEGGRSQSYEQYF. The rearrangement joins TRBV29-1 to TRBJ2-7; the TCRdb call, TRBD1, lacks DNA for checking. Germline V gives CDR1 SQVTM, CDR2 ANQGSEA. The CDR3 loop spans 15 amino acids.

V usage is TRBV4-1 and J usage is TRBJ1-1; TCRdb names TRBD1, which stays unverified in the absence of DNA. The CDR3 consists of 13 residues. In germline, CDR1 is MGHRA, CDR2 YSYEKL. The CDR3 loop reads CASSQGTDSQAFF.

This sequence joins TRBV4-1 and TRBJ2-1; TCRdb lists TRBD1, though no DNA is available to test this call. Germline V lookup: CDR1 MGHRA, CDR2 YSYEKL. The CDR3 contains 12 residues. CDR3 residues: CASSVGGHEQFF.